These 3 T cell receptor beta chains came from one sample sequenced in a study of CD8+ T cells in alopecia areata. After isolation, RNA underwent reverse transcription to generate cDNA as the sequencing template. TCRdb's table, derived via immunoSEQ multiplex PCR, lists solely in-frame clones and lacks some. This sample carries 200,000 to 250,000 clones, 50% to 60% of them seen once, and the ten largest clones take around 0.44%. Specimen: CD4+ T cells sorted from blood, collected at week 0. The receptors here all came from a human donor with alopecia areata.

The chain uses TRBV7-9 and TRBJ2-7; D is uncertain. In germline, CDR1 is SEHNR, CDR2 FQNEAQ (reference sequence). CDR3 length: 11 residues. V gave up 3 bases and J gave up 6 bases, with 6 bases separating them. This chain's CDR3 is CASSFDAEQYF. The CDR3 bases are TGTGCCAGCAGCTTTGACGCCGAGCAGTACTTC.

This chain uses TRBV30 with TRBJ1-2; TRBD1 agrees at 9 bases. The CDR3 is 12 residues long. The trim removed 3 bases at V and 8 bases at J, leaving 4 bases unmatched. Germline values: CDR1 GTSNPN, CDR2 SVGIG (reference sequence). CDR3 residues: CAWRGTGSGYTF. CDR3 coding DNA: TGTGCCTGGAGGGGGACAGGGTCCGGCTACACCTTC.

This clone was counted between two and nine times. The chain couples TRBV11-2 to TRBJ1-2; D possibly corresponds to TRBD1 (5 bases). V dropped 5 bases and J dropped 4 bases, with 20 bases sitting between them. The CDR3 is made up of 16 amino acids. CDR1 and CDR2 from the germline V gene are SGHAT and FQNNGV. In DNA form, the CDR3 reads TGTGCCAGCAGCAAAAGGGTGGGGGACTCTGCCTATGGCTACACCTTC. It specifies CASSKRVGDSAYGYTF.